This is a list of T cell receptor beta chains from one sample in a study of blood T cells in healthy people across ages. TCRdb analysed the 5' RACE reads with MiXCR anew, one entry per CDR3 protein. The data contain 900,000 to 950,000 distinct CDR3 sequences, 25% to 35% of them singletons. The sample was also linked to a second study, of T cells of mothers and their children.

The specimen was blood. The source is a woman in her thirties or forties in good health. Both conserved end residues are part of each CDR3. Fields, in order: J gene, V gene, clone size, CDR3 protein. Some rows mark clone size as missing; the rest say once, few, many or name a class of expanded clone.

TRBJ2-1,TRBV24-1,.,CATNPGTGPYNEQFF
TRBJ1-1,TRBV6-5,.,CASSYSDIQNTEAFF
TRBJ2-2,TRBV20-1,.,CSARVHGGTGELCF
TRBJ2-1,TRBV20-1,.,CSARDNFRAGGSGYNEQFF
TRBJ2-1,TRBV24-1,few,CATSDFNNEQFF
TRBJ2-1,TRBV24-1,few,CATSEGLGQFF
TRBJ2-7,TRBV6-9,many,CASSLRSRASYEQYF
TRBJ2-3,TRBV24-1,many,CATSDYIAGHTDTQYF
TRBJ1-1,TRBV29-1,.,CSVGRGETEAFF
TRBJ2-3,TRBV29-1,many,CSALGGQGSTDTQYF
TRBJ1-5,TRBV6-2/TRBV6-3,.,CATSRRRDSNQPQHF
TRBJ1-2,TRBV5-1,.,CASSSVGGSDYGYTF
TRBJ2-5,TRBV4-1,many,CASSQDRLETFVETQYF
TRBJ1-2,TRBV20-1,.,CSATGTGAKLGYGYTF
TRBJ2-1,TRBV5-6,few,CASSLNGGHEQFF
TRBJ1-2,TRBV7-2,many,CASSGGPRNYGYTF
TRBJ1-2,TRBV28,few,CASRQGIWGYTF
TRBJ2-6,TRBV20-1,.,CSARRGNSGANALTF
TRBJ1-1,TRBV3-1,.,CASSYGTGASNSSTEAFF
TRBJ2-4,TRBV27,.,CASSPYTAGDIQYF
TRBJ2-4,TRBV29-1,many,CSVGGKNIQYF
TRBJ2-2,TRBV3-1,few,CASSQPGSGELFF
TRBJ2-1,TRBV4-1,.,CASSQGYRTSGGNEQCF
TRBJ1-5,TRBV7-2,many,CASSPRTGSFSNQPQHF
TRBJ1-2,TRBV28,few,CASSRRDVDYGYTF
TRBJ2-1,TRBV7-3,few,CASSLDLGGQFF
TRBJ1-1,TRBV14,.,CASSQGRGFWTEAFF
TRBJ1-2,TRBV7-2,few,CASSLGFGTGYTF
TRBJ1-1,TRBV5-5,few,CASSLTGLSTEAFF
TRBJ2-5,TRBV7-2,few,CASSSPDRGGEQYF
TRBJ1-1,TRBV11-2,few,CASSLSQGGGTEAFF
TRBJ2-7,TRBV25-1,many,CASSDTGNEQYF
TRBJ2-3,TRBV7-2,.,CASSLAMGITDTQYF
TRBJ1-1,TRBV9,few,CASSAGGGTEAFF
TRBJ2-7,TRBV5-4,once,CASSLAGGRYSFSYEQYF
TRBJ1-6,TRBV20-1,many,CSARPVQGAYSPLHF
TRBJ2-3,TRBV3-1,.,CASSQEKVGTDTQYF
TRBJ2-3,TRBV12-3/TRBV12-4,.,CASSLPPSGAYSTDTQYF
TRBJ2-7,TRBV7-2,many,CASSLELAGFRNEQYF
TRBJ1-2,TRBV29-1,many,CSVVAQSFNYGYTF
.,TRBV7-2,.,CAGSLSSGAGWTEQYF
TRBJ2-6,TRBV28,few,CASSSLDGAGANVLTF
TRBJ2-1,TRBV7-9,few,CASSPMGSSYNEQFF
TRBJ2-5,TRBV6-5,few,CASRPPGAGETQYF
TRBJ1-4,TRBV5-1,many,CASSLNEGGGEKLFF
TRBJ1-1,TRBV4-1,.,CASSQVQGGGRAFF
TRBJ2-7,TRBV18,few,CASSPPVISPEQYF
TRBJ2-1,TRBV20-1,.,CSASNSPYNEQFF
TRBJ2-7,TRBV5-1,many,CASSLEGAYEQYF